The source of this TCR beta chain is a study of blood T cells in healthy people across ages. V was pared by 1 base and J by 0 bases, with 5 bases between. The CDR3 has 14 residues. Germline V gene data show CDR1 as PRHDT and CDR2 as FYEKMQ (reference sequence). Concerning this clonotype: Its antigen is unidentified.

Study conclusions and caveats: Older age coincided with a roughly linear decline in TCR beta diversity per million T cells.

A second PCR, run for about 7 to 11 cycles, used a sample-barcoded 5' primer plus a J-beta primer mix. One entry per CDR3 protein results from TCRdb running MiXCR on the 5' RACE reads. Among 850,000 to 1,100,000 distinct CDR3 sequences listed, under 40% were seen once. Isolated PBMCs totaled at least 6 million in each sample. The authors extracted at least 5.5 micrograms of total RNA per sample. Sequencing was performed on blood. The chain combines TRBV13 with TRBJ2-3; no firm D call. The TCR originated in a man between 18 and 29 years old in good health. The CDR3 nucleotides read TGTGCCAGCAGCTTAGAGCGAAGCACAGATACGCAGTATTTT. This encodes CASSLERSTDTQYF.